A selection of T cell receptor beta chains follows, all from one sample in a study of PD-1 blockade in classical Hodgkin lymphoma. Data came from immunoSEQ multiplex PCR; TCRdb stores just in-frame clones and leaves some out. The repertoire includes roughly 20,000 clones, approximately 81% of them detected once, and 2% to 2.5% sits in the top ten. Sequenced here: CD4+ T cells from blood, sampled before the fourth cycle of nivolumab. The receptors here all came from a human donor with classical Hodgkin lymphoma. Each CDR3 is given with its conserved first and last residue. Each record gives: clone size, V gene, D gene, J gene, CDR3 protein, CDR3 DNA. D genes are given only for firm matches. Rows give clone size only sometimes, using once, few, many, or a class for an expanded clone.

medium-sized	TRBV9	-	TRBJ2-1	CASSVGGLKAYNEQFF	TGTGCCAGCAGCGTAGGAGGTCTGAAAGCCTACAATGAGCAGTTCTTC
-	TRBV5-4	TRBD1	TRBJ2-3	CASSPGTGRTDTQYF	TGTGCCAGCAGCCCTGGGACAGGTCGCACAGATACGCAGTATTTT
-	TRBV4-3	-	TRBJ2-2	CASSQDARTGELFF	TGCGCCAGCAGCCAAGATGCAAGGACCGGGGAGCTGTTTTTT
-	TRBV9	TRBD2	TRBJ2-3	CASSVLAGGTDTQYF	TGTGCCAGCAGCGTATTAGCGGGGGGCACAGATACGCAGTATTTT
once	TRBV7-9	TRBD1	TRBJ1-2	CASSLYRDRSNYGYTF	TGTGCCAGCAGCTTATACCGGGACAGAAGTAACTATGGCTACACCTTC
-	TRBV7-8	-	TRBJ2-7	CASSISSYEQYF	TGTGCCAGCAGCATAAGCTCCTACGAGCAGTACTTC
-	TRBV30	-	TRBJ1-2	CAWRLTVSYGYTF	TGTGCCTGGAGGCTGACAGTAAGCTATGGCTACACCTTC
few	TRBV2	TRBD1	TRBJ2-3	CASSRDRTLRTDTQYF	TGTGCCAGCAGTAGGGACAGGACTTTGAGGACAGATACGCAGTATTTT
-	TRBV28	-	TRBJ1-2	CASSSGNYGYTF	TGTGCCAGCAGTTCTGGGAATTATGGCTACACCTTC
-	TRBV5-1	TRBD2	TRBJ2-2	CASSFKGLAATGELFF	TGCGCCAGCAGCTTCAAAGGACTAGCGGCCACCGGGGAGCTGTTTTTT
-	TRBV30	TRBD2	TRBJ2-1	CAWAPGLVPNEQFF	TGTGCCTGGGCCCCGGGACTAGTCCCCAATGAGCAGTTCTTC
-	TRBV9	-	TRBJ2-1	CASSVRGGYNEQFF	TGTGCCAGCAGCGTCAGGGGAGGGTACAATGAGCAGTTCTTC
-	TRBV28	-	TRBJ1-6	CASSRMTPNSPLHF	TGTGCCAGCAGCCGAATGACGCCTAATTCACCCCTCCACTTT